The T cell receptor beta chain described here comes from a study of blood T cell repertoires in COVID-19. Sequencing was performed with immunoSEQ multiplex PCR; in TCRdb, only in-frame clones are kept and a portion is missing. The table has approximately 300,000 clones, 83% seen once. Per germline, CDR1 GTSNPN and CDR2 SVGIG (reference sequence). Trimming cost V 0 bases and J 5 bases, with 8 bases left between them. CDR3 size: 13 residues. Sequenced material: peripheral blood. This receptor was obtained from a woman aged 45-60 years with acute or convalescent COVID-19. V usage is TRBV30 and J usage is TRBJ1-5, with D possibly TRBD1 on 5 matching bases. This CDR3 reads CAWSVRGDQPQHF. DNA for the CDR3: TGTGCCTGGAGTGTACGGGGGGATCAGCCCCAGCATTTT.